These 23 T cell receptor beta chains came from one sample sequenced in a study of T cells in women clearing cervical HPV infection. The protocol was immunoSEQ multiplex PCR, while the TCRdb copy is restricted to in-frame clones and leaves out a portion. Its clone listing holds about 20,000 clones. Input material: blood buffy coat. The receptors here all came from a woman between 18 and 70 years old with a cervical HPV16 infection that either progressed to CIN3+ or cleared (not recorded which).

As to this clone: The read terminates 3 residues ahead of where the CDR3 ends, so the germline J gene completes it. The chain employs TRBV7-9 and TRBJ1-1; D is possibly TRBD1 (6 bases). Deletions cut 5 bases from V and 3 bases from J, with 16 bases between. The CDR3 is 15 residues long. Germline V gives CDR1 SEHNR, CDR2 FQNEAQ (reference sequence). CDR3 DNA, as far as it was read: TGTGCCAGCAGCGCGTCCCCAGGGGCGGACACTGAA. This sequence encodes CASSASPGADTE. The whole CDR3 protein is CASSASPGADTEAFF.

Comments on this clone: The observed sequence ends 3 residues before the CDR3 terminus, with the missing tail filled in from the germline J gene. The rearrangement uses TRBV19 and TRBJ2-3; tentatively, D is TRBD1 (5 bases). Germline V gene data show CDR1 as LNHDA and CDR2 as SQIVND (reference sequence). The CDR3 is 15 residues long. CDR3 DNA (partial): TGTGCCAGTAGTTTTATGACAGTTGGCAATCAGCCG. It codes for CASSFMTVGNQP. The CDR3 in its entirety is CASSFMTVGNQPQYF.

Comment on this clone: The CDR3 goes on 3 residues after the read ends, and that part is filled in from the germline J gene. V usage is TRBV7-9 and J usage is TRBJ2-7; D possibly corresponds to TRBD2 (6 bases). This CDR3 region has 13 residues. Germline loops: CDR1 SEHNR, CDR2 FQNEAQ (reference sequence). V lost 5 bases to trimming and J lost 2 bases, with 10 bases between them. Partial CDR3 DNA: TGTGCCAGCAGCCTCAGCGGGCCCTACGAG. Its translation: CASSLSGPYE. The entire CDR3 sequence reads CASSLSGPYEQYF.

A note on this clone: The CDR3 end falls 3 residues outside the read, so it is completed with the germline J gene. The V call is TRBV20-1, the J call TRBJ2-1; 9 bases align to TRBD1. The length of the CDR3 is 13 residues. CDR1 is DFQATT, CDR2 SNEGSKA, per germline (reference sequence). After removal of 8 bases from V and 4 bases from J, the junction contained 6 bases not matched to a gene. Incomplete CDR3 DNA: TGCAGTCCCGGACAGGGGCAATACAATGAG. Protein: CSPGQGQYNE. The entire CDR3 is CSPGQGQYNEQFF.

As for this clone: The DNA ends 3 residues before the CDR3 does, and the rest of the CDR3 is filled in from the germline J gene. This chain connects TRBV6-2 or TRBV6-3 to TRBJ2-3; D possibly uses TRBD1 or TRBD2 (7 bases each). CDR1 is MNHEY, CDR2 SVGEGT, per germline. The CDR3 sequence is 15 residues long. The DNA read from the CDR3 is TGTGCCAGCACCCAGTGGCTGACAGGGAGGGAGACG. Amino acid sequence: CASTQWLTGRET. In full, the CDR3 is CASTQWLTGRETQYF.

As to this clone: With the read ending 3 residues before the CDR3 end, the germline J gene is used to fill in that end. This chain joins TRBV20-1 and TRBJ2-3; D remains ambiguous. The CDR3 sequence is 14 residues long. Germline V gene sequence: CDR1 DFQATT, CDR2 SNEGSKA (reference sequence). V was pared by 1 base and J by 1 base, with 9 bases between. The CDR3 DNA, read in part, is TGCAGTGCTAGAGGCGGCGCACGCACAGATACG. This gives the protein CSARGGARTDT. In full, the CDR3 reads CSARGGARTDTQYF.

Note on this clone: Read data end 3 residues before the CDR3 end; the end is taken from the germline J gene. The V and J genes are TRBV9 and TRBJ2-3, with 8 nucleotides matching TRBD2. There are 16 residues in the CDR3. J was trimmed by 2 bases and V by 3 bases; bases with no gene match: 8. CDR1 is SGDLS, CDR2 YYNGEE, per germline. CDR3 protein: CASSARSGLDTDTQYF. The covered CDR3 bases are TGTGCCAGCAGCGCCCGTTCGGGACTAGACACAGATACG. Full variable domain (outside the CDR3, taken from reference TRBV9 and TRBJ2-3): DSGVTQTPKHLITATGQRVTLRCSPRSGDLSVYWYQQSLDQGLQFLIQYYNGEERAKGNILERFSAQQFPDLHSELNLSSLELGDSALYFCASSARSGLDTDTQYFGPGTRLTVL.

Of note for this clone: The read halts 3 residues ahead of the CDR3 end, with the missing end drawn from the germline J gene. This chain connects TRBV28 to TRBJ2-2, with TRBD1 matching over 9 bases. The CDR3 has 15 amino acids. Germline V CDR1 and CDR2: MDHEN, SYDVKM. The J segment lost 4 bases and the V segment lost 4 bases, leaving 4 bases of the junction unmatched. CDR3 DNA, as far as it was read: TGTGCCAGCAGTTCTGGACAGGGGAGCACCGGGGAG. Protein: CASSSGQGSTGE. The complete CDR3 sequence is CASSSGQGSTGELFF.

On this clone: The read comes to an end 3 residues before the CDR3 does, leaving the germline J gene to fill in the end. The rearrangement joins TRBV10-3 to TRBJ2-3; D gene uncertain. This CDR3 comprises 13 residues. CDR1 is ENHRY, CDR2 SYGVKD, per germline. The chain's CDR3 is CAIMQASQETQYF. Incomplete CDR3 DNA: TGTGCCATCATGCAGGCGTCTCAAGAGACG.

About this clone itself: Sequencing ends 3 residues short of the CDR3 end; the germline J gene provides the rest. The rearrangement links TRBV20-1 to TRBJ1-1; TRBD1 aligns across 9 bases. The CDR3 totals 15 residues. The trim removed 5 bases at V and 4 bases at J, leaving 11 bases unmatched. From germline, CDR1 is DFQATT and CDR2 SNEGSKA (reference sequence). The CDR3 bases that were read are TGCAGTGCTTTTTCCGGGACAGGGATTGGCACTGAA. This gives the protein CSAFSGTGIGTE. The complete CDR3 reads CSAFSGTGIGTEAFF.

With regard to this clone: The CDR3 is cut off 3 residues early in the read; its end comes from the germline J gene. V and J are TRBV7-2 and TRBJ2-7, with D possibly being TRBD2 (5 bases). This CDR3 contains 14 residues. V was trimmed by 3 bases and J by 1 base, leaving 10 bases between them. Per the germline V gene, CDR1 is SGHTA and CDR2 is FQGNSA. The sequenced CDR3 bases are TGTGCCAGCAGCTTGACTACCCTATCCTACGAG. This codes for CASSLTTLSYE. The CDR3 as a whole reads CASSLTTLSYEQYF.

Note on this clone: The read ends 3 residues shy of where the CDR3 ends; the end is completed using the germline J gene. V gene TRBV6-2 or TRBV6-3 combines with J gene TRBJ2-2; TRBD2 might be the D (6 bases). Per the germline V gene, CDR1 is MNHEY and CDR2 is SVGEGT. V was shortened by 6 bases and J by 2 bases, with 13 bases between the two germline ends. The CDR3 contains 15 residues. The CDR3: CASRSQGLNTGELFF. CDR3 DNA (partial): TGTGCCAGCAGGAGCCAAGGACTAAACACCGGGGAG.

The CDR3 DNA, read in part, is TGTGCCAGCAGCACATACGACTACGAG. It yields the protein CASSTYDYE. The entire CDR3 sequence reads CASSTYDYEQYF. The chain combines TRBV5-6 with TRBJ2-7; D gene unclear. From the germline J gene comes the end of the CDR3, since the read stops 3 residues before it. The CDR3 length is 12 residues. The ends were cut back, 4 bases at V and 3 bases at J, with 8 bases in the middle. Germline lookup yields CDR1 SGHDT and CDR2 YYEEEE.

About this clone itself: The sequence runs out 3 residues before the end of the CDR3; the remainder is reconstructed from the germline J gene. The chain recombines TRBV7-2 with TRBJ1-4; a possible D gene is TRBD1 (6 bases). V dropped 8 bases and J dropped 8 bases, with 15 bases sitting between them. Germline V gives CDR1 SGHTA, CDR2 FQGNSA. This CDR3 spans 13 amino acids. CDR3 in amino acids: CASQQGRGEKLFF. Incomplete CDR3 DNA: TGTGCCAGCCAGCAGGGTAGGGGGGAAAAA.

Worth noting for this clone: Read coverage stops 3 residues before the CDR3 terminus; the germline J gene supplies the remainder. The chain couples TRBV7-8 to TRBJ1-2, with D unresolved. Germline loops: CDR1 SGHVS, CDR2 FQNEAQ. The CDR3 covers 12 residues. CDR3 loop: CASSLTTDTYTF. The sequenced part of the CDR3 DNA is TGTGCCAGCAGCTTAACCACAGATACC.

In the case of this clone: The read ends 3 residues before the CDR3 terminus; that terminus is restored from the germline J gene. The rearrangement joins TRBV6-1 to TRBJ2-7; tentative D call: TRBD2 (7 bases). Germline CDR1 MNHNS, CDR2 SASEGT. Trimming stripped 1 base from V and 1 base from J, with 11 bases between. This CDR3 region has 15 residues. The CDR3 protein is CASSEEGGRSYEQYF. The CDR3 DNA, read in part, is TGTGCCAGCAGTGAAGAGGGGGGGAGGTCCTACGAG.

Remarks on this clone: The read finishes 3 residues shy of the CDR3 end, and the germline J gene is used to complete it. The V gene is TRBV18, the J gene TRBJ2-3, with D possibly matching TRBD1 (6 bases). CDR1 is KGHSH, CDR2 LQKENI, per germline. The CDR3 spans 14 residues. The part of the CDR3 DNA that was read is TGTGCCAGCTCACCCGGACAGCAACAAGAGACG. Translated: CASSPGQQQET. The complete CDR3 reads CASSPGQQQETQYF.

Concerning this clone itself: Sequencing ends 3 residues short of the CDR3 end; the germline J gene provides the rest. V is TRBV19 and J is TRBJ1-2; D gene uncertain. V was cut by 4 bases and J by 4 bases, with 13 bases left in between. The CDR3 extends over 14 amino acids. Per germline, CDR1 LNHDA and CDR2 SQIVND (reference sequence). The CDR3 DNA, read in part, is TGTGCCAGTAGTACCCTCAACAACGTCTATGGC. This codes for CASSTLNNVYG. The full-length CDR3 reads as CASSTLNNVYGYTF. Filled out from reference TRBV19 and TRBJ1-2, the complete variable domain reads DGGITQSPKYLFRKEGQNVTLSCEQNLNHDAMYWYRQDPGQGLRLIYYSQIVNDFQKGDIAEGYSVSREKKESFPLTVTSAQKNPTAFYLCASSTLNNVYGYTFGSGTRLTVV.

With respect to this clone: Read sequence stops 3 residues before the CDR3 end, and the germline J gene provides the missing end. V usage is TRBV19 and J usage is TRBJ1-1; TRBD1 might be the D (6 bases). The CDR3 is made up of 15 amino acids. The V gene lost 7 bases and the J gene lost 3 bases, with 18 bases spanning the gap. Germline CDR1 LNHDA, CDR2 SQIVND (reference sequence). The CDR3 DNA, read in part, is TGTGCCAGTATTTTTACGGCGGGGGCCTACACTGAA. It specifies CASIFTAGAYTE. The whole CDR3 sequence reads CASIFTAGAYTEAFF.

Concerning this clone itself: From the germline J gene comes the end of the CDR3, since the read stops 3 residues before it. The gene calls are TRBV10-3 and TRBJ2-1, with D perhaps TRBD2 (6 bases). V shed 9 bases and J shed 7 bases, with 16 bases lying between them. The CDR3 totals 13 residues. Germline CDR1 and CDR2: ENHRY and SYGVKD. Partial CDR3 DNA: TGTGCCATTAGCGACCATGCGGGAAATGAG. It encodes CAISDHAGNE. From start to end, the CDR3 is CAISDHAGNEQFF.

On this clone: The CDR3 end is not reached by the read, which stops 3 residues before it; the germline J gene fills it in. The chain joins TRBV20-1 to TRBJ1-4, with 7 bases identical to TRBD1. This CDR3 spans 15 amino acids. The junction had 9 bases not matched to a gene; V was cut back by 6 bases and J by 2 bases. Germline V gene sequence: CDR1 DFQATT, CDR2 SNEGSKA (reference sequence). The CDR3: CSALPGGQTNEKLFF. CDR3 DNA (partial): TGCAGTGCCCTCCCAGGGGGACAGACTAATGAAAAA.

Note on this clone: The read finishes 3 residues shy of the CDR3 end, and the germline J gene is used to complete it. This chain uses TRBV12-5 with TRBJ2-2, with 7 bases that match TRBD1. There are 16 residues in the CDR3. The germline V gene encodes CDR1 LGHNT and CDR2 FRNRAP. The ends lost 7 bases at V and 2 bases at J; junction bases unmatched: 10. Here the CDR3 reads CASAMVTGPNTGELFF. The covered CDR3 bases are TGTGCTAGTGCCATGGTGACAGGGCCTAACACCGGGGAG.

To note about this clone: Read sequence stops 3 residues before the CDR3 end, and the germline J gene provides the missing end. The chain is built from TRBV30 and TRBJ2-5; 12 bases fit TRBD2. The junction had 4 bases not matched to a gene; V was cut back by 5 bases and J by 6 bases. The CDR3 runs to 13 residues. CDR1 and CDR2 from the germline V gene are GTSNPN and SVGIG (reference sequence). The DNA read from the CDR3 is TGTGCCTGGGGACTAGCGGGAATGAAGACC. Protein: CAWGLAGMKT. The full-length CDR3 reads as CAWGLAGMKTQYF.